A selection of T cell receptor beta chains follows, all from one sample in a study of T cells after yellow fever vaccination. TCRdb reprocessed the 5' RACE reads via MiXCR and lists one record per CDR3 protein. The table records around 350,000 distinct CDR3 sequences, under 7.5% of them present only once. The sequencing used PBMCs, collected 5 days after the yellow fever booster vaccination. Receptors were obtained from a man aged 30 to 45 who received the YFV17D yellow fever vaccine. The CDR3 runs from the conserved cysteine through the conserved F or W. D genes are given only for firm matches. Clone sizes are given selectively: once, few, many, or a class where the clone is expanded.

V gene,D gene,CDR3 length,J gene,clone size,CDR3 protein,CDR3 DNA
TRBV12-3/TRBV12-4,TRBD2,17,TRBJ2-3,NA,CASALDLSGASADTQYF,TGTGCCAGCGCTCTTGACCTTAGCGGGGCCTCAGCAGATACGCAGTATTTT
TRBV23-1,NA,19,TRBJ2-7,NA,CASSRRDRVLLASCYEQYF,TGCGCCAGCAGTCGCCGGGACAGAGTTTTACTAGCAAGCTGCTACGAGCAGTACTTC
TRBV7-2,NA,14,TRBJ2-2,many,CASSLARGTGELFF,TGTGCCAGCAGCTTAGCCCGTGGGACCGGGGAGCTGTTTTTT
TRBV6-1,TRBD2,18,TRBJ2-5,many,CASSPRTGSGRAGETQYF,TGTGCCAGCAGCCCTCGAACGGGTAGCGGGAGGGCCGGGGAGACCCAGTACTTC
TRBV9,NA,9,TRBJ2-3,few,CASSPTQYF,TGTGCCAGCAGCCCTACGCAGTATTTT
TRBV12-3/TRBV12-4,TRBD1,14,TRBJ2-5,many,CASRRTGPRETQYF,TGTGCCAGCAGGAGGACAGGCCCCCGAGAGACCCAGTACTTC
TRBV4-2,TRBD1,14,TRBJ2-1,NA,CASSQKTGIDEQFF,TGTGCCAGCAGCCAGAAGACAGGGATCGATGAGCAGTTCTTC
TRBV5-1,NA,12,TRBJ2-7,few,CASSQDVYEQYF,TGCGCCAGCAGCCAGGACGTTTACGAGCAGTACTTC
TRBV7-7,NA,13,TRBJ2-2,many,CASHSGNTGELFF,TGTGCCAGCCATAGTGGAAACACCGGGGAGCTGTTTTTT
TRBV7-2,NA,14,TRBJ1-1,NA,CASSLVGGGGEAFF,TGTGCCAGCAGCTTAGTGGGGGGAGGGGGTGAAGCTTTCTTT
TRBV29-1,NA,13,TRBJ2-1,many,CSVEAGEIHEQFF,TGCAGCGTTGAAGCGGGAGAGATCCATGAGCAGTTCTTC
TRBV5-6,NA,13,TRBJ2-7,many,CASSRGGQDEQYF,TGTGCCAGCAGCCGGGGTGGTCAGGACGAGCAGTACTTC
TRBV29-1,TRBD2,15,TRBJ2-3,few,CSAWGVAGAIDTQYF,TGCAGCGCCTGGGGGGTAGCGGGAGCTATAGATACGCAGTATTTT
TRBV4-3,TRBD1,16,TRBJ2-7,many,CASSQDSTGRGYEQYF,TGCGCCAGCAGCCAAGATTCGACAGGGCGAGGATACGAGCAGTACTTC
TRBV20-1,NA,15,TRBJ2-2,many,CSARDGTRNTGELFF,TGCAGTGCTAGAGATGGGACGAGGAACACCGGGGAGCTGTTTTTT
TRBV20-1,NA,11,TRBJ2-7,NA,CSAGGPHEQYF,TGCAGTGCTGGAGGACCCCACGAGCAGTACTTC
TRBV29-1,NA,12,TRBJ1-5,few,CSVDAGVKPQHF,TGCAGCGTTGATGCCGGGGTCAAGCCCCAGCATTTT
TRBV5-1,NA,16,TRBJ2-7,many,CASSWGGPVSSGEQYF,TGCGCCAGCAGCTGGGGCGGACCCGTCTCATCGGGGGAGCAGTACTTC
TRBV7-9,NA,17,TRBJ1-5,NA,CASSLIIGPRHDQPQHF,TGTGCCAGCAGCTTAATAATCGGGCCCCGGCATGATCAGCCCCAGCATTTT
TRBV5-4,NA,16,TRBJ1-5,many,CASSLGGGHPDQPQHF,TGTGCCAGCAGCCTGGGGGGGGGGCATCCCGATCAGCCCCAGCATTTT
TRBV20-1,NA,12,TRBJ1-6,few,CSARLSSGPLHF,TGCAGTGCTAGGTTATCCAGCGGACCCCTCCACTTT
TRBV6-5,NA,14,TRBJ1-2,NA,CASSYRGGRGGYTF,TGTGCCAGCAGTTACCGTGGGGGGCGAGGAGGCTACACCTTC
TRBV6-1,NA,14,TRBJ2-2,many,CASAGRANTGELFF,TGTGCCAGCGCGGGGCGCGCGAACACCGGGGAGCTGTTTTTT
TRBV7-7,TRBD1,13,TRBJ2-1,few,CASSPKTGAEQFF,TGTGCCAGCAGCCCGAAGACAGGGGCTGAGCAGTTCTTC
TRBV12-3/TRBV12-4,NA,15,TRBJ2-7,many,CASRGLSEVSYEQYF,TGTGCCAGCAGGGGGTTGAGCGAGGTCTCCTACGAGCAGTACTTC
TRBV6-5,TRBD2,17,TRBJ2-7,NA,CASSYSASGRASNEQYF,TGTGCCAGCAGTTACTCGGCTAGCGGGAGGGCCAGCAACGAGCAGTACTTC
TRBV10-3,NA,12,TRBJ2-1,many,CAIGPLGNEQFF,TGTGCCATCGGCCCCCTTGGCAATGAGCAGTTCTTC
TRBV4-3,NA,15,TRBJ2-1,many,CASSQDQGTYNEQFF,TGCGCCAGCAGCCAAGATCAGGGGACCTACAATGAGCAGTTCTTC
TRBV7-2,NA,15,TRBJ1-4,few,CASSLAFGGDEKLFF,TGTGCCAGCAGCTTAGCGTTCGGGGGCGATGAAAAACTGTTTTTT
TRBV20-1,NA,13,TRBJ2-1,many,CSASRARYNEQFF,TGCAGTGCTTCGCGGGCGCGATACAATGAGCAGTTCTTC
TRBV7-2,NA,15,TRBJ2-5,few,CASSLATALSETQYF,TGTGCCAGCAGCTTAGCCACAGCATTATCAGAGACCCAGTACTTC
TRBV28,TRBD1,13,TRBJ1-2,many,CAIARGQGNGYTF,TGTGCCATCGCAAGAGGACAGGGAAATGGCTACACCTTC
TRBV15,TRBD2,16,TRBJ2-1,many,CATSRDLAGGNNEQFF,TGTGCCACCAGCAGAGATCTGGCGGGAGGGAATAATGAGCAGTTCTTC
TRBV7-9,NA,11,TRBJ2-1,many,CATRGNNEQFF,TGTGCCACAAGAGGAAACAATGAGCAGTTCTTC
TRBV27,TRBD2,18,TRBJ2-5,many,CASSLGTTEREIGETQYF,TGTGCCAGCAGTTTAGGGACGACCGAGCGGGAGATCGGAGAGACCCAGTACTTC
TRBV3-1,NA,16,TRBJ2-5,many,CASSQTPGPQGQTQYF,TGTGCCAGCAGCCAAACACCGGGCCCCCAGGGACAGACCCAGTACTTC
TRBV29-1,TRBD1,14,TRBJ2-1,many,CSVDGTGSRSEQFF,TGCAGCGTTGACGGGACAGGTAGTAGGAGTGAGCAGTTCTTC
TRBV7-8,TRBD2,16,TRBJ2-3,NA,CASSFRWTSGRDTQYF,TGTGCCAGCAGCTTTAGATGGACTAGCGGGAGAGATACGCAGTATTTT
TRBV4-3,NA,14,TRBJ2-5,few,CASSQDLRQETQYF,TGCGCCAGCAGCCAAGATTTACGGCAAGAGACCCAGTACTTC
TRBV27,NA,17,TRBJ2-6,NA,CASSPPTAISGANVLTF,TGTGCCAGCAGTCCTCCGACAGCCATCTCTGGGGCCAACGTCCTGACTTTC
TRBV20-1,NA,14,TRBJ1-3,few,CSAITGSSGNTIYF,TGCAGTGCTATTACAGGGAGCTCTGGAAACACCATATATTTT
TRBV9,NA,14,TRBJ2-7,few,CASSVGAQAYEQYF,TGTGCCAGCAGCGTAGGGGCCCAGGCCTACGAGCAGTACTTC
TRBV10-3,NA,17,TRBJ2-2,many,CAISETRDSLRTGELFF,TGTGCCATCAGCGAAACCAGAGACTCCCTCAGAACCGGGGAGCTGTTTTTT
TRBV11-1,TRBD1,18,TRBJ2-6,few,CASSFGTGGPSGANVLTF,TGTGCCAGCAGCTTCGGGACAGGGGGTCCCTCTGGGGCCAACGTCCTGACTTTC
TRBV3-1,NA,15,TRBJ2-7,NA,CACCQGHAKGYEQYF,TGTGCCTGCTGCCAAGGACACGCGAAAGGATACGAGCAGTACTTC
TRBV2,NA,14,TRBJ2-1,few,CASSEAETNNEQFF,TGTGCCAGCAGTGAAGCTGAGACGAACAATGAGCAGTTCTTC
TRBV29-1,NA,13,TRBJ2-2,NA,CSVDVTDTGELFF,TGCAGCGTCGACGTAACAGACACCGGGGAGCTGTTTTTT
TRBV11-2,TRBD2,13,TRBJ2-7,many,CASSRTSVYEQYF,TGTGCCAGCAGCCGGACTAGCGTCTACGAGCAGTACTTC
TRBV12-3/TRBV12-4,NA,15,TRBJ2-2,few,CASSTRWENTGELFF,TGTGCCAGCAGTACCCGATGGGAAAACACCGGGGAGCTGTTTTTT
TRBV20-1,TRBD1,13,TRBJ1-1,few,CSARGQGFTEAFF,TGCAGTGCTAGGGGACAGGGGTTTACTGAAGCTTTCTTT
TRBV6-1,NA,14,TRBJ2-3,many,CASSRRGPPDTQYF,TGTGCCAGCAGCCGACGGGGCCCGCCGGATACGCAGTATTTT
TRBV19,NA,13,TRBJ2-5,few,CASRWAAGETQYF,TGTGCCAGTAGGTGGGCGGCCGGAGAGACCCAGTACTTC
TRBV3-1,NA,13,TRBJ2-1,NA,CASSQDPGNEQFF,TGTGCCAGCAGCCAAGACCCAGGGAATGAGCAGTTCTTC
TRBV12-3/TRBV12-4,TRBD1,15,TRBJ2-7,few,CASSLRQGSRYEQYF,TGTGCCAGCAGTTTAAGACAGGGGAGTAGGTACGAGCAGTACTTC
TRBV6-2/TRBV6-3,TRBD1,13,TRBJ1-2,many,CASRRTGTYGYTF,TGTGCCAGCAGAAGGACAGGGACCTATGGCTACACCTTC